These 15 T cell receptor beta chains share one sample of origin, sequenced in a study of T cell clonality in common variable immunodeficiency. TCRdb's table, derived via immunoSEQ multiplex PCR, lists solely in-frame clones and lacks some. This sample has about 47,000 clones, each found more than once. The sequenced sample consisted of peripheral blood mononuclear cells. These receptors were taken from a person between 18 and 75 years old in good health.

This clone was seen ten or more times. CDR3 DNA (partial): TGCAGCGTCTCAGGGATTCCGACCTACGAG. Protein product: CSVSGIPTYE. The CDR3 in its entirety is CSVSGIPTYEQYF. The chain employs TRBV29-1 and TRBJ2-7, with D maybe TRBD1 (5 bases). The sequenced fragment ends 3 residues before the CDR3 boundary, so the rest is inferred from the germline J gene. The CDR3 loop spans 13 amino acids. V was shortened by 6 bases and J by 2 bases, with 14 bases between the two germline ends. From germline, CDR1 is SQVTM and CDR2 ANQGSEA.

This clone was observed at least ten times. From the germline J gene comes the end of the CDR3, since the read stops 3 residues before it. The chain joins TRBV5-1 to TRBJ2-3; 9 nucleotides align to TRBD1. CDR3 length: 15 residues. V lost 4 bases, J lost 4 bases, and 7 bases stayed unmatched. Germline values: CDR1 SGHRS, CDR2 YFSETQ. This chain's CDR3 is CASSPLTGGADTQYF. CDR3 DNA (partial): TGCGCCAGCAGCCCCCTGACAGGGGGGGCAGATACG.

This clone was seen at least ten times. The read finishes 3 residues shy of the CDR3 end, and the germline J gene is used to complete it. This chain connects TRBV10-2 to TRBJ2-4; 7 nucleotides agree with TRBD1. The length of the CDR3 is 16 residues. Germline assignment: CDR1 WSHSY and CDR2 SAAADI. The V and J ends lost 6 bases and 4 bases, in that order; junction bases with no gene match: 12. CDR3 bases read: TGCGCCAGCAGCCAGACAGGGAACGAGTTAAAAAACATT. Its protein is CASSQTGNELKNI. The full CDR3 reads CASSQTGNELKNIQYF.

This clone was recorded many times. The CDR3 goes on 3 residues after the read ends, and that part is filled in from the germline J gene. The chain links TRBV29-1 to TRBJ2-3; D is perhaps TRBD2 (7 bases). V was clipped by 5 bases and J by 3 bases, with 24 bases between them. This CDR3 is 17 amino acids long. Germline V CDR1 and CDR2: SQVTM, ANQGSEA. The sequenced CDR3 bases are TGCAGCGTTCGACCTCGTCCCGGGGGGCCAGGGACAGATACG. It yields the protein CSVRPRPGGPGTDT. The whole CDR3 sequence is CSVRPRPGGPGTDTQYF.

This clone has a count of ten or more. The read is 3 residues too short to cover the CDR3 end, so that end is filled in from the germline J gene. This chain links TRBV19 with TRBJ1-2; 8 bases are shared with TRBD1. Germline V gene data show CDR1 as LNHDA and CDR2 as SQIVND (reference sequence). This CDR3 region has 15 residues. The part of the CDR3 DNA that was read is TGTGCCAGTAGCACAGACCCCTCAGGGGGCGGCGGC. Protein product: CASSTDPSGGGG. The CDR3, in full, reads CASSTDPSGGGGYTF.

This clone came up many times. The read terminates 3 residues ahead of where the CDR3 ends, so the germline J gene completes it. The rearrangement uses TRBV7-6 and TRBJ1-2, with D possibly TRBD1 on 6 matching bases. The V end lost 7 bases, the J end lost 6 bases, and 15 bases lay between the germline ends. Germline CDR1 and CDR2: SGHVS and FNYEAQ. There are 13 residues in the CDR3. The sequenced part of the CDR3 DNA is TGTGCCAGCACCGACGACAGGATCAATGGC. Translating it yields CASTDDRING. In full, the CDR3 reads CASTDDRINGYTF.

This clone was picked up many times. The read gets to within 3 residues of the CDR3 end, and the germline J gene fills in the rest. V is TRBV29-1 and J is TRBJ2-7; no clear D. CDR1 is SQVTM and CDR2 is ANQGSEA in the germline V gene. The V gene lost 6 bases and the J gene lost 3 bases, with 18 bases spanning the gap. The CDR3 spans 14 residues. The chain's CDR3 is CSVAPSANNYEQYF. The sequenced part of the CDR3 DNA is TGCAGCGTAGCGCCTTCGGCAAACAACTACGAG.

This clone was detected ten times or more. The missing CDR3 end, 3 residues past where the read stops, is filled in from the germline J gene. The rearrangement joins TRBV4-1 to TRBJ1-1, with a possible D match to TRBD1 (5 bases). From germline, CDR1 is MGHRA and CDR2 YSYEKL. This CDR3 comprises 14 residues. Trimming stripped 3 bases from V and 4 bases from J, with 12 bases between. This CDR3 is CASSQGRRGTEAFF. The sequenced part of the CDR3 DNA is TGCGCCAGCAGCCAGGGGCGTAGGGGCACTGAA.

This clone was counted many times. Coverage ceases 3 residues before the CDR3 finishes, and the germline J gene fills in the end. The V gene is TRBV20-1, the J gene TRBJ1-2, with 8 nucleotides matching TRBD1. CDR1 is DFQATT, CDR2 SNEGSKA, per germline (reference sequence). Trimming removed 2 bases from V and 3 bases from J; junction bases left unmatched: 11. The CDR3 loop spans 16 amino acids. The CDR3 here is CSARSYLQGADYGYTF. The CDR3 DNA, read in part, is TGCAGTGCTAGATCATACCTTCAGGGGGCTGACTATGGC.

This clone was recorded at least ten times. CDR3 DNA, as far as it was read: TGTGCCTGGGAGCCAAAACCGGGACTAGCGGGTACCAATGAG. As protein: CAWEPKPGLAGTNE. The complete CDR3 reads CAWEPKPGLAGTNEQFF. This chain links TRBV30 with TRBJ2-1; 12 bases agree with TRBD2. With the read ending 3 residues before the CDR3 end, the germline J gene is used to fill in that end. V gave up 5 bases and J gave up 6 bases; unmatched junction bases: 14. The germline V gene has CDR1 GTSNPN and CDR2 SVGIG (reference sequence). This CDR3 spans 17 amino acids.

This clone appeared many times. From the germline J gene comes the end of the CDR3, since the read stops 3 residues before it. The chain combines TRBV5-1 with TRBJ2-5; D may be TRBD1 (6 bases). Germline loops: CDR1 SGHRS, CDR2 YFSETQ. This CDR3 region has 14 residues. V was shortened by 5 bases and J by 5 bases, with 16 bases between the two germline ends. The CDR3 spells CASRGTSRGETQYF. The CDR3 bases that were read are TGCGCCAGCAGGGGAACCAGTAGGGGGGAGACC.

In this sample, this clone turned up many times. The missing CDR3 end, 3 residues past where the read stops, is filled in from the germline J gene. The V call is TRBV10-2, the J call TRBJ2-1; D is possibly TRBD2 (5 bases). This CDR3 comprises 14 residues. The V gene's germline CDR1 is WSHSY and CDR2 SAAADI. V was clipped by 9 bases and J by 0 bases, with 12 bases between them. CDR3 sequence reads: CASKADSSYNEQFF. The CDR3 DNA, read in part, is TGCGCCAGTAAAGCGGATAGCTCCTACAATGAG.

This clone was counted ten times or more. The read ends 3 residues early relative to the CDR3; the germline J gene fills the gap. The chain links TRBV12-3 or TRBV12-4 to TRBJ1-1; 9 bases align to TRBD1. With 5 bases clipped from V and 4 bases from J, the junction kept 2 bases outside the gene matches. The CDR3 loop spans 13 amino acids. The CDR3 is CASSPQGATEAFF. CDR3 bases read: TGTGCCAGCAGTCCACAGGGGGCCACTGAA.

This clone occurred many times. The CDR3 is cut off 3 residues early in the read; its end comes from the germline J gene. V is TRBV10-3 and J is TRBJ1-2, with D possibly being TRBD1 (5 bases). V lost 4 bases, J lost 3 bases, and 15 bases lay in between. CDR1 ENHRY and CDR2 SYGVKD come from the germline V gene. The CDR3 runs 15 residues. The CDR3 loop is CAISAGEIQHYGYTF. The sequenced CDR3 bases are TGTGCCATCAGTGCGGGGGAGATCCAACACTATGGC.

The sample holds many counts of this clone. The CDR3 is cut off 3 residues early in the read; its end comes from the germline J gene. The V and J genes are TRBV12-3 or TRBV12-4 and TRBJ2-4; tentative D call: TRBD1 (5 bases). The CDR3 sequence is 15 residues long. The ends were cut back, 6 bases at V and 0 bases at J, with 12 bases in the middle. This chain's CDR3 is CASRTDTLAKNIQYF. The CDR3 bases that were read are TGTGCCAGCAGGACAGATACCCTAGCCAAAAACATT.